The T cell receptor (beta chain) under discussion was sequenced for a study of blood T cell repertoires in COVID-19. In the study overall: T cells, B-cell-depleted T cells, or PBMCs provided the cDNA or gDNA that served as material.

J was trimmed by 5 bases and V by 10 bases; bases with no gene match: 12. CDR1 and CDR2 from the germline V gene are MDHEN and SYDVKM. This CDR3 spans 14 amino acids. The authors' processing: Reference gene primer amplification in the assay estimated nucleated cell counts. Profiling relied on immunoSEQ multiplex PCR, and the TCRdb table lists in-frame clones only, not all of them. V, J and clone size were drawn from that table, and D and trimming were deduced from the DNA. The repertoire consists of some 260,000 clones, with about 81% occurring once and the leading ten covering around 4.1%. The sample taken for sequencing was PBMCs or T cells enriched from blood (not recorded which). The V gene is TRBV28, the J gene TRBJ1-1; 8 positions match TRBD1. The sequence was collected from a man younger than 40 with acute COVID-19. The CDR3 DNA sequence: TGTGCCACCCTACCACCGACAGGGGTAACTGAAGCTTTCTTT. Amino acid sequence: CATLPPTGVTEAFF.